Below are 16 T cell receptor beta chains sequenced from a single sample in a study of blood T cell repertoires in COVID-19. Data came from immunoSEQ multiplex PCR; TCRdb stores just in-frame clones and leaves some out. The sample lists fewer than 200,000 clones, approximately 90% seen once, with roughly an eighth in the top ten. Specimen: peripheral blood. The receptors shown here come from a woman in her seventies with COVID-19, enrolled during active disease.

This clone was detected only a few times. The V gene is TRBV7-3, the J gene TRBJ2-7, with 14 bases identical to TRBD2. Trimming at V came to 5 bases and at J to 4 bases, leaving 7 bases not matched to a gene. This CDR3 contains 16 residues. The germline V gene has CDR1 SGHTA and CDR2 FQGTGA. The CDR3 loop is CASSPGTSGRRYEQYF. The CDR3 coding sequence is TGTGCCAGCAGCCCCGGGACTAGCGGGAGAAGGTACGAGCAGTACTTC.

This chain uses TRBV5-4 with TRBJ2-3, with TRBD2 identical over 9 bases. This CDR3 spans 15 amino acids. Losses at the gene ends were 4 bases for V and 6 bases for J; bases not matched to a gene: 9. Germline values: CDR1 SGHNT, CDR2 YYREEE (reference sequence). CDR3 loop: CASSRLAERGDTQYF. CDR3 sequence (DNA): TGTGCCAGCAGCCGACTAGCGGAACGAGGGGATACGCAGTATTTT. Full variable domain (outside the CDR3, taken from reference TRBV5-4 and TRBJ2-3): ETGVTQSPTHLIKTRGQQVTLRCSSQSGHNTVSWYQQALGQGPQFIFQYYREEENGRGNFPPRFSGLQFPNYSSELNVNALELDDSALYLCASSRLAERGDTQYFGPGTRLTVL.

This chain links TRBV11-2 with TRBJ1-1, with 7 bases lining up with TRBD1. The V segment lost 5 bases and the J segment 3 bases; nucleotides outside the gene matches: 3. CDR1 SGHAT and CDR2 FQNNGV come from the germline V gene. The CDR3 spans 13 residues. CDR3 bases: TGTGCCAGCAGCGGACAGGTTGACACTGAAGCTTTCTTT. This encodes CASSGQVDTEAFF. The full variable domain, completed using reference TRBV11-2 and TRBJ1-1, is EAGVAQSPRYKIIEKRQSVAFWCNPISGHATLYWYQQILGQGPKLLIQFQNNGVVDDSQLPKDRFSAERLKGVDSTLKIQPAKLEDSAVYLCASSGQVDTEAFFGQGTRLTVV.

The CDR3 DNA reads TGTGCCAGCAGCCGATTTAGCGGGAGGGCCCGGAATGAGCAGTTCTTC. Translating gives CASSRFSGRARNEQFF. V and J are TRBV11-1 and TRBJ2-1; 11 positions match TRBD2. J gave up 7 bases and V 5 bases, and 10 bases lay outside the gene matches. Looked up from germline, CDR1 is SGHAT and CDR2 is FQDESV (reference sequence). CDR3 size: 16 residues.

The table lists this clone with a count of one. The chain carries TRBV6-2 or TRBV6-3 and TRBJ1-1; 8 bases match TRBD1. This CDR3 is built from 18 residues. From germline, CDR1 is MNHEY and CDR2 SVGEGT. V was clipped by 5 bases and J by 0 bases; unmatched bases: 14. This CDR3 reads CASSVLPGTGRVNTEAFF. CDR3 coding DNA: TGTGCCAGCAGTGTTCTGCCCGGGACAGGTCGAGTGAACACTGAAGCTTTCTTT.

J is TRBJ1-5 and V is TRBV7-2; D perhaps matches TRBD1 (5 bases). V lost 1 base and J 2 bases, leaving 9 bases between the germline ends. The germline gives CDR1 SGHTA, CDR2 FQGNSA. This CDR3 region has 15 residues. CDR3 sequence: CASSLDRLGNQPQHF. The DNA of the CDR3 is TGTGCCAGCAGCTTAGACAGGTTAGGCAATCAGCCCCAGCATTTT.

The chain links TRBV7-9 to TRBJ1-4; no reliable D call. V dropped 1 base and J dropped 7 bases, with 10 bases sitting between them. CDR3 size: 14 residues. CDR1 SEHNR and CDR2 FQNEAQ come from the germline V gene (reference sequence). DNA for the CDR3: TGTGCCAGCAGCTTAGGAGGGATCGGTGAAAAACTGTTTTTT. Its translation is CASSLGGIGEKLFF.

The chain employs TRBV28 and TRBJ2-2, with 9 bases that match TRBD2. The CDR3 contains 20 residues. Germline V gives CDR1 MDHEN, CDR2 SYDVKM. J was trimmed by 7 bases and V by 6 bases; bases with no gene match: 24. CDR3 amino acids: CASSPPYLSGAGGNIGELFF. The CDR3 DNA sequence: TGTGCCAGCAGCCCACCTTATTTAAGTGGAGCGGGAGGTAATATCGGGGAGCTGTTTTTT.

This chain links TRBV9 with TRBJ2-7, with 11 bases fitting TRBD2. Unmatched junction bases numbered 6, after V lost 0 bases and J lost 4 bases. This CDR3 is built from 16 residues. Germline lookup yields CDR1 SGDLS and CDR2 YYNGEE. The CDR3 reads CASSVEPGLAEYEQYF. The CDR3 nucleotides read TGTGCCAGCAGCGTAGAGCCGGGACTAGCGGAATACGAGCAGTACTTC.

The chain carries TRBV5-6 and TRBJ2-5, with 11 bases lining up with TRBD2. The V gene's germline CDR1 is SGHDT and CDR2 YYEEEE. V was pared by 4 bases and J by 0 bases, with 2 bases of the junction left unmatched. This CDR3 has 15 residues. CDR3 amino acids: CASSLTSGNQETQYF. Here the CDR3 DNA reads TGTGCCAGCAGCCTGACTAGCGGGAACCAAGAGACCCAGTACTTC.

V gene TRBV4-1 combines with J gene TRBJ2-5; TRBD2 is a possible D gene (5 bases). Trimming stripped 0 bases from V and 5 bases from J, with 13 bases between. In germline, CDR1 is MGHRA, CDR2 YSYEKL. The CDR3 consists of 15 residues. The CDR3 DNA is TGCGCCAGCAGCCAAGATTCGGGGAGAGGGGAGACCCAGTACTTC. This codes for CASSQDSGRGETQYF.

The CDR3 spells CAISEPGKGSGNTIYF. CDR3 coding DNA: TGTGCCATCAGTGAACCGGGGAAGGGAAGTGGAAACACCATATATTTT. The chain employs TRBV10-3 and TRBJ1-3; D gene ambiguous. Germline V gene lookup returns CDR1 ENHRY and CDR2 SYGVKD. This CDR3 is 16 amino acids long. The V end lost 3 bases, the J end lost 3 bases, and 15 bases lay between the germline ends.

The V call is TRBV25-1, the J call TRBJ1-2, with 7 bases that match TRBD1. Germline lookup yields CDR1 MGHDK and CDR2 SYGVNS. This CDR3 is 13 amino acids long. Trimming took 4 bases from V and 2 from J; bases not matched to a gene: 1. Here the CDR3 DNA reads TGTGCCAGCAGTGTGGGACAGAACTATGGCTACACCTTC. It is translated as CASSVGQNYGYTF.

In regard to this clone: The same CDR3 arises from other DNA sequences in this sample as well. This chain connects TRBV19 to TRBJ1-2; unclear D gene. Trimming removed 6 bases at V and 0 bases at J, with 23 bases between. Germline V gene sequence: CDR1 LNHDA, CDR2 SQIVND (reference sequence). This CDR3 has 18 residues. Here the CDR3 reads CASSIGYGLNAANYGYTF. CDR3 bases: TGTGCCAGTAGCATCGGTTATGGTTTGAACGCTGCTAACTATGGCTACACCTTC.

The chain uses TRBV30 and TRBJ1-5; 8 bases map to TRBD1. Germline-derived CDR1 and CDR2 are GTSNPN and SVGIG (reference sequence). V shed 2 bases, J shed 3 bases, and the junction held 6 bases outside the gene matches. This CDR3 is built from 15 residues. The CDR3 DNA follows: TGTGCCTGGAGTCCCGGGACAGGCAACAATCAGCCCCAGCATTTT. Translation gives CAWSPGTGNNQPQHF. Full variable domain (remainder filled in from reference TRBV30 and TRBJ1-5): SQTIHQWPATLVQPVGSPLSLECTVEGTSNPNLYWYRQAAGRGLQLLFYSVGIGQISSEVPQNLSASRPQDRQFILSSKKLLLSDSGFYLCAWSPGTGNNQPQHFGDGTRLSIL.

The rearrangement joins TRBV4-1 to TRBJ2-7; 10 bases align to TRBD2. There are 15 residues in the CDR3. The germline CDR1 and CDR2 sequences are MGHRA and YSYEKL. Trimming cost V 4 bases and J 4 bases; bases outside gene matches: 7. CDR3: CASSPQWTSGYEQYF. The CDR3 nucleotides read TGCGCCAGCAGCCCCCAATGGACTAGCGGTTACGAGCAGTACTTC.